The clone carrying this TCR beta chain showed up just a few times. Its antigen is unknown. The sample belongs to a study of beta chain features in type 1 diabetes. Germline CDR1 reads GTSNPN; CDR2 reads SVGIG (reference sequence). Deletions cut 5 bases from V and 0 bases from J, with 20 bases between. This CDR3 has 17 residues. General study results and limits: Within each of all four CD4+ subsets, Type 1 diabetes patients had TCRB CDR3s that were moderately but significantly shorter.

Expressed TCRB transcripts got sequenced, as all isolated RNA was reverse transcribed. Sequenced by immunoSEQ multiplex PCR; TCRdb stores in-frame clones only, minus some. This sample has around 300,000 clones, with about 15% found just once. This clonotype was sampled from a man younger than 35 with type 1 diabetes. The chain combines TRBV30 with TRBJ1-5; weak D call: TRBD1 (5 bases). The specimen was naive CD4+ T cells from blood. As DNA, the CDR3 is TGTGCCTGGGATAAAAGGAAAACGACAGATAGCAATCAGCCCCAGCATTTT. It yields the protein CAWDKRKTTDSNQPQHF.